The rows below give T cell receptor beta chains drawn from one sample of a study of Ad26.COV2.S vaccination and SARS-CoV-2 variants. Assay used: immunoSEQ multiplex PCR; TCRdb lists only in-frame clones, some missing. This table holds about 350,000 clones, 88% found once. The sequencing used peripheral blood, collected in a trial of Ad26.COV2.S vaccine versus placebo. All receptors derive from a person between 18 and 65 years old who received the Ad26.COV2.S COVID-19 vaccine or a placebo. Both conserved end residues are part of each CDR3. Each record gives: J gene, V gene, D gene, clone size, CDR3 DNA, CDR3 protein. The D gene is left open where the match is weak. Some rows mark clone size as missing; the rest say once, few, many or name a class of expanded clone.

>TRBJ1-1|TRBV7-3|.|.
TGTGCCAGCAGCTTAAGTATGGCCACTGAAGCTTTCTTT
CASSLSMATEAFF
>TRBJ2-5|TRBV7-9|.|.
TGTGCCAGCAGCCTAACATGGGAGACCCAGTACTTC
CASSLTWETQYF
>TRBJ2-3|TRBV6-4|.|.
TGTGCCAGCTTTTGGGCACCTCCCACAGATACGCAGTATTTT
CASFWAPPTDTQYF
>TRBJ1-2|TRBV2|.|few
TGTGCCAGCAGTGCCGAGACGTCGACTTATGGCTACACCTTC
CASSAETSTYGYTF
>TRBJ1-5|TRBV7-2|.|many
TGTGCCAGCAGCCAGGAAGTCAATCAGCCCCAGCATTTT
CASSQEVNQPQHF
>TRBJ2-3|TRBV30|TRBD2|.
TGTGCCTGGGGGACTAGCGGGGGGAATACGCAGTATTTT
CAWGTSGGNTQYF
>TRBJ1-3|TRBV18|.|.
TGTGCCAGCTCCCCCAGGGGCCAACTCTCTGGAAACACCATATATTTT
CASSPRGQLSGNTIYF
>TRBJ1-1|TRBV7-9|.|.
TGTGCCAGCAGCTTAGCGGGGGATGGGGGCTCGAACACTGAAGCTTTCTTT
CASSLAGDGGSNTEAFF
>TRBJ2-2|TRBV9|.|.
TGTGCCGGTACCCAGGGGTTAGACACCGGGGAGCTGTTTTTT
CAGTQGLDTGELFF
>TRBJ1-2|TRBV5-1|.|.
TGCGCCAGCAGCTTCCCGGGGGATCCTGGCTACACCTTC
CASSFPGDPGYTF
>TRBJ2-2|TRBV9|.|.
TGTGCCAGCAGCGTAGGGACAGCTAACACCGGGGAGCTGTTTTTT
CASSVGTANTGELFF
>TRBJ2-2|TRBV18|.|few
TGTGCCAGCTCACCGGGGGAGGCCACCGGGGAGCTGTTTTTT
CASSPGEATGELFF
>TRBJ2-7|TRBV4-3|.|.
TGCGCCAGCAGCCAAGATTGGAGGGGTAACGAGCAGTACTTC
CASSQDWRGNEQYF
>TRBJ2-5|TRBV7-9|.|.
TGTGCCAGCAGCTTGGTTGGGGGTCGGGAGACCCAGTACTTC
CASSLVGGRETQYF
>TRBJ2-5|TRBV29-1|.|.
TGCAGCGTTCGGGGGCAGGGACAAGAGACCCAGTACTTC
CSVRGQGQETQYF
>TRBJ1-1|TRBV6-2/TRBV6-3|.|.
TGTGCCAGCAGCCGGCTAGGAACGAACACTGAAGCTTTCTTT
CASSRLGTNTEAFF
>TRBJ2-5|TRBV7-2|.|.
TGTGCCAGCAGCTTAGACAGGACAGCGGGACCCGAGACCCAGTACTTC
CASSLDRTAGPETQYF
>TRBJ2-7|TRBV7-8|TRBD1|.
TGTGCCAGCAGCTCGGACCGGGACAGAGGATCTCGTCGGTACTTC
CASSSDRDRGSRRYF
>TRBJ2-7|TRBV4-1|TRBD2|.
TGCGCCAGCAGCCACACAACTAGCGGGAGGGCCAACGAGCAGTACTTC
CASSHTTSGRANEQYF
>TRBJ2-1|TRBV14|TRBD2|.
TGTGCCAGCAGCCAAGAAGCGGGAGGGTTAATGTACAATGAGCAGTTCTTC
CASSQEAGGLMYNEQFF
>TRBJ2-1|TRBV9|.|.
TGTGCCAGCAGTGCTACAGGGTTCCCTTCCTACAATGAGCAGTTCTTC
CASSATGFPSYNEQFF
>TRBJ1-1|TRBV5-6|TRBD1|.
TGTGCCAGCAGCGGGACAGGGATGAACACTGAAGCTTTCTTT
CASSGTGMNTEAFF
>TRBJ1-3|TRBV19|.|.
TGTGCCAGTAATTCAGCAGACTCTGGAAACACCATATATTTT
CASNSADSGNTIYF
>TRBJ2-7|TRBV5-6|TRBD1|.
TGTGCCAGCAGCTTGGCCGGGACAGGGTTGGGTACCTACGAGCAGTACTTC
CASSLAGTGLGTYEQYF
>TRBJ2-7|TRBV5-1|.|few
TGCGCCAGCAGCTTGGACAACGAGCAGTACTTC
CASSLDNEQYF
>TRBJ1-5|TRBV27|TRBD1|.
TGTGCCAGCAGTTTCGGAACAGGGGACCAGCCCCAGCATTTT
CASSFGTGDQPQHF
>TRBJ1-2|TRBV19|TRBD1|.
TGTGCCAGTAGTATAAATACAGGGGGCTATGGCTACACCTTC
CASSINTGGYGYTF
>TRBJ2-2|TRBV4-3|.|few
TGCGCCAGCAGCCAAGAAAACTTGAACACCGGGGAGCTGTTTTTT
CASSQENLNTGELFF
>TRBJ1-1|TRBV14|TRBD1|.
TGTGCCAGCAGGGGACAGGGAATGAACACTGAAGCTTTCTTT
CASRGQGMNTEAFF
>TRBJ1-1|TRBV5-4|TRBD1|.
TGTGCCAGCAGCTTGATGACAGGGGGCCTGAACACTGAAGCTTTCTTT
CASSLMTGGLNTEAFF
>TRBJ2-1|TRBV15|.|.
TGTGCCACCAGCAGAGATCCCAGAGGGGGGAACAATGAGCAGTTCTTC
CATSRDPRGGNNEQFF
>TRBJ1-5|TRBV27|.|.
TGTGCCAGCCGGGAGGGTGGGAGCAATCAGCCCCAGCATTTT
CASREGGSNQPQHF
>TRBJ2-1|TRBV11-1|.|once
TGTGCCAGCAGCTTATTCCGGGGCCAGGACAATGAGCAGTTCTTC
CASSLFRGQDNEQFF
>TRBJ2-7|TRBV30|TRBD2|.
TGTGCCGGGGACCAGCGGGAGGGGTACGAGCAGTACTTC
CAGDQREGYEQYF
>TRBJ2-6|TRBV28|.|.
TGTGCCAGCAGCCCAATGGCCAACGTCCTGACTTTC
CASSPMANVLTF
>TRBJ2-1|TRBV7-2|TRBD2|.
TGTGCCAGCAGCTTTCTAGGGAGGGCTGAGCAGTTCTTC
CASSFLGRAEQFF
>TRBJ2-2|TRBV11-2|TRBD1|.
TGTGCCAGCAGCTGGGGGACAGGGGACACCGGGGAGCTGTTTTTT
CASSWGTGDTGELFF
>TRBJ1-6|TRBV27|.|.
TGTGCCAGCCAGGACGTCAATTCACCCCTCCACTTT
CASQDVNSPLHF
>TRBJ2-3|TRBV6-1|.|.
TGTGCCAGCAGTGAACTAGCGTTAGCGGATACGCAGTATTTT
CASSELALADTQYF
>TRBJ2-3|TRBV7-2|TRBD1|.
TGTGCCAGCAGTTTTACAGGGGTCATGCAGTATTTT
CASSFTGVMQYF
>TRBJ1-4|TRBV7-2|.|.
TGTGCCAGCAGCCCTAAGGACGGCTGGGGTAATGAAAAACTGTTTTTT
CASSPKDGWGNEKLFF
>TRBJ2-7|TRBV6-2/TRBV6-3|TRBD1|.
TGTGCCAGCAGTTACCATGAGGGGGCACCGAGGTCCTACGAGCAGTACTTC
CASSYHEGAPRSYEQYF
>TRBJ2-7|TRBV11-1|TRBD1|few
TGTGCCAGCAGCCAGCGCGGCAGGGGGCAATCCTACGAGCAGTACTTC
CASSQRGRGQSYEQYF
>TRBJ2-7|TRBV5-4|.|.
TGTGCCAGCAGCTCGGGACGGACACTCTCCTACGAGCAGTACTTC
CASSSGRTLSYEQYF
>TRBJ1-1|TRBV7-3|.|.
TGTGCCAGCAGCGGTAATTCGAACACTGAAGCTTTCTTT
CASSGNSNTEAFF
>TRBJ1-2|TRBV6-5|TRBD1|.
TGTGCCAGCAGTTACTCGTCCAGGGGGCTCTATGGCTACACCTTC
CASSYSSRGLYGYTF
>TRBJ2-7|TRBV5-1|TRBD2|.
TGCGCCAGCAGCCCCACTAGCGGGGCTTGGGAGCAGTACTTC
CASSPTSGAWEQYF
>TRBJ2-2|TRBV2|TRBD2|.
TGTGCCAGCAGAGGCGGGACTAGCGGGAGAATAACCGGGGAGCTGTTTTTT
CASRGGTSGRITGELFF
>TRBJ2-1|TRBV30|.|.
TGTGCCTGGAGTGTAATCAAGGGGGGGGCCTACAATGAGCAGTTCTTC
CAWSVIKGGAYNEQFF
>TRBJ1-4|TRBV7-2|TRBD1|.
TGTGCCAGCAGCCGGGACAGGGGGGAAAAACTGTTTTTT
CASSRDRGEKLFF
>TRBJ1-1|TRBV6-5|TRBD1|.
TGTGCCAGCAGAAAGCGACAGGGAGAGACTGAAGCTTTCTTT
CASRKRQGETEAFF
>TRBJ1-5|TRBV11-1|.|.
TGTGCCAGCAGCTCCCACCGCAATCAGCCCCAGCATTTT
CASSSHRNQPQHF
>TRBJ2-2|TRBV30|.|.
TGTGCCTGGAGGGGGAGTACCGGGGAGCTGTTTTTT
CAWRGSTGELFF
>TRBJ1-5|TRBV30|.|few
TGTGCCTGGACTCCTTCGACAGCAAATCAGCCCCAGCATTTT
CAWTPSTANQPQHF